One and the same sample provided the 28 T cell receptor beta chains below, sequenced in a study of cytomegalovirus exposure and HLA in healthy donors. The PCR ran on 60 Vbeta and 13 Jbeta primers. Data came from immunoSEQ multiplex PCR; TCRdb stores just in-frame clones and leaves some out. Of 150,000 to 200,000 clones detected, about 86% appear once; the ten largest clones hold about 2.2%. The sample was PBMCs. These receptors originate from a woman aged 25-40 years in good health and CMV-seronegative.

The chain recombines TRBV27 with TRBJ2-7; TRBD2 agrees at 7 bases. There are 12 residues in the CDR3. Germline V gene lookup returns CDR1 MNHEY and CDR2 SMNVEV (reference sequence). V trimming: 2 bases; J trimming: 10 bases; junction bases outside the gene matches: 5. This chain's CDR3 is CASSLASGRQYF. DNA of the CDR3: TGTGCCAGCAGTTTAGCTAGCGGAAGACAGTACTTC.

The gene calls are TRBV15 and TRBJ2-5, with 7 bases fitting TRBD2. Germline V lookup: CDR1 LNHNV, CDR2 YYDKDF (reference sequence). The CDR3 sequence is 15 residues long. The chain's CDR3 is CAIQDLYSGRETQYF. The CDR3, as DNA: TGTGCAATCCAAGACCTATATAGCGGGCGAGAGACCCAGTACTTC. The full variable domain, completed using reference TRBV15 and TRBJ2-5, is DAMVIQNPRYQVTQFGKPVTLSCSQTLNHNVMYWYQQKSSQAPKLLFHYYDKDFNNEADTPDNFQSRRPNTSFCFLDIRSPGLGDTAMYLCAIQDLYSGRETQYFGPGTRLLVL.

The chain links TRBV5-4 to TRBJ2-1, with 13 bases matching TRBD2. CDR1 is SGHNT and CDR2 is YYREEE in the germline V gene (reference sequence). Trimming at V came to 3 bases and at J to 9 bases, leaving 9 bases not matched to a gene. CDR3 length: 16 amino acids. In DNA, the CDR3 is TGTGCCAGCAGCTCGGGACTAGCGGGACGGCAACGTGAGCAGTTCTTC. Protein: CASSSGLAGRQREQFF.

CDR3 sequence (DNA): TGTGCCAGCAGCCAAGATCATGGGAGAGTGGAAAAACTGTTTTTT. Protein product: CASSQDHGRVEKLFF. The rearrangement links TRBV4-2 to TRBJ1-4; D ambiguous. Trimming stripped 0 bases from V and 8 bases from J, with 13 bases between. Germline lookup yields CDR1 LGHNA and CDR2 YNFKEQ. This CDR3 is built from 15 residues.

V usage is TRBV7-9 and J usage is TRBJ2-5; D is perhaps TRBD2 (5 bases). CDR1 and CDR2 from the germline V gene are SEHNR and FQNEAQ (reference sequence). Trimming took 5 bases from V and 2 from J, leaving 12 bases between them. The CDR3 contains 14 residues. The CDR3 DNA is TGTGCCAGCAGCCCATGGACTCAACAAGAGACCCAGTACTTC. It encodes CASSPWTQQETQYF.

There are a few counts of this clone. V usage is TRBV5-5 and J usage is TRBJ2-2, with D tentatively TRBD1 (5 bases). The germline CDR1 and CDR2 sequences are SGHKS and YYEKEE (reference sequence). The CDR3 runs 18 residues. V lost 1 base, J lost 1 base, and 17 bases lay in between. The CDR3 DNA is TGTGCCAGCAGCTTGACCGGCAGGGCCTTCATGAACACCGGGGAGCTGTTTTTT. Amino acid sequence: CASSLTGRAFMNTGELFF.

The chain employs TRBV28 and TRBJ2-1, with 13 bases lining up with TRBD2. The J segment lost 2 bases and the V segment lost 3 bases, leaving 4 bases of the junction unmatched. The CDR3 spans 17 residues. Germline V gives CDR1 MDHEN, CDR2 SYDVKM. This CDR3 reads CASSFSGTSGTYNEQFF. CDR3 coding DNA: TGTGCCAGCAGTTTCTCTGGGACTAGCGGGACCTACAATGAGCAGTTCTTC.

This clone was seen a handful of times. The J gene is TRBJ2-7, the V gene TRBV7-9, with TRBD2 matching 8 bases. Germline V lookup: CDR1 SEHNR, CDR2 FQNEAQ (reference sequence). V lost 10 bases, J lost 9 bases, and 14 bases stayed unmatched. CDR3 size: 13 residues. This chain's CDR3 is CATNSQRENWQYF. CDR3 coding DNA: TGTGCCACCAATTCCCAGCGGGAGAACTGGCAGTACTTC.

The chain links TRBV19 to TRBJ2-2; the D gene is possibly TRBD1 (7 bases). This CDR3 has 18 residues. Germline CDR1 is LNHDA and CDR2 is SQIVND (reference sequence). With 5 bases removed from V and 5 bases from J, the gap between germline ends came to 24 bases. The CDR3 coding sequence is TGTGCCAGTAGTGTATTTGGAGCCTCAGGGGGGCGGACCGGGGAGCTGTTTTTT. This codes for CASSVFGASGGRTGELFF.

This clone was counted between two and nine times. The genes are TRBV9 and TRBJ2-1; 8 bases align to TRBD2. In germline, CDR1 is SGDLS, CDR2 YYNGEE. With V trimmed by 0 bases and J by 2 bases, 19 bases remained unmatched. The CDR3 totals 21 residues. The CDR3 bases are TGTGCCAGCAGCGTAGGGGGGGGAGCGGGAGTTTATAGCAGGACCTACAATGAGCAGTTCTTC. It specifies CASSVGGGAGVYSRTYNEQFF.

Worth noting for this clone: The junction and the germline gene differ at one end; a read error may be behind it. The gene calls are TRBV27 and TRBJ2-6; 9 positions agree with TRBD1. From germline, CDR1 is MNHEY and CDR2 SMNVEV (reference sequence). The CDR3 runs to 17 residues. The CDR3 region is CASSPGQGTTGANGLTF. CDR3 nucleotide sequence: TGTGCCAGCAGTCCGGGACAGGGCACCACTGGGGCCAACGGCCTGACTTTC.

The chain has TRBV5-4 and TRBJ2-7, with 9 bases lining up with TRBD1. Germline CDR1 SGHNT, CDR2 YYREEE (reference sequence). V lost 2 bases to trimming and J lost 4 bases; unmatched junction nucleotides: 7. The CDR3 extends over 15 amino acids. The CDR3 protein is CASSLGTGSLYEQYF. CDR3 sequence (DNA): TGTGCCAGCAGCTTAGGGACAGGGTCGTTATACGAGCAGTACTTC.

The V gene is TRBV14, the J gene TRBJ1-2; D unclear. Trimming removed 1 base at V and 4 bases at J, with 7 bases between. This CDR3 has 13 amino acids. The germline V gene encodes CDR1 SGHDN and CDR2 FVKESK. CDR3 in DNA: TGTGCCAGCAGCCAAGTTTACAGCTATGGCTACACCTTC. Amino acid sequence: CASSQVYSYGYTF.

The chain carries TRBV2 and TRBJ1-1; D remains ambiguous. V was cut by 6 bases and J by 0 bases, with 14 bases left in between. Germline V gives CDR1 SNHLY, CDR2 FYNNEI. The CDR3 extends over 15 amino acids. The CDR3 is CASREDYLMNTEAFF. The CDR3 DNA reads as TGTGCCAGCAGAGAGGACTACCTTATGAACACTGAAGCTTTCTTT. Full variable domain (outside the CDR3, taken from reference TRBV2 and TRBJ1-1): EPEVTQTPSHQVTQMGQEVILRCVPISNHLYFYWYRQILGQKVEFLVSFYNNEISEKSEIFDDQFSVERPDGSNFTLKIRSTKLEDSAMYFCASREDYLMNTEAFFGQGTRLTVV.

The chain has TRBV5-1 and TRBJ2-2; 9 nucleotides match TRBD2. V shed 1 base, J shed 3 bases, and the junction held 4 bases outside the gene matches. The CDR3 contains 16 residues. Germline loops: CDR1 SGHRS, CDR2 YFSETQ. CDR3 region: CASSLPLAGDTGELFF. The CDR3 DNA is TGCGCCAGCAGCTTGCCACTAGCGGGTGACACCGGGGAGCTGTTTTTT. Supplemented by reference TRBV5-1 and TRBJ2-2, the full variable domain reads KAGVTQTPRYLIKTRGQQVTLSCSPISGHRSVSWYQQTPGQGLQFLFEYFSETQRNKGNFPGRFSGRQFSNSRSEMNVSTLELGDSALYLCASSLPLAGDTGELFFGEGSRLTVL.

The chain is built from TRBV14 and TRBJ2-3, with 7 bases that match TRBD2. Germline CDR1 reads SGHDN; CDR2 reads FVKESK. Germline trimming cut 2 bases from V and 2 bases from J; bases unmatched to any gene: 10. The CDR3 extends over 17 amino acids. CDR3 protein: CASSQHTGTTYTDTQYF. CDR3 coding DNA: TGTGCCAGCAGCCAACATACCGGGACTACCTACACAGATACGCAGTATTTT.

This clone was detected once. The chain couples TRBV6-5 to TRBJ2-5; 9 nucleotides match TRBD1. The germline V gene encodes CDR1 MNHEY and CDR2 SVGAGI. The trim removed 6 bases at V and 4 bases at J, leaving 6 bases unmatched. This CDR3 is built from 14 residues. Here the CDR3 DNA reads TGTGCCAGCAGAAAACAGGGGGCCAGAGAGACCCAGTACTTC. This sequence encodes CASRKQGARETQYF.

This clone showed up just a few times. The V gene is TRBV28, the J gene TRBJ1-6; the D gene is possibly TRBD1 (5 bases). Germline assignment: CDR1 MDHEN and CDR2 SYDVKM. This CDR3 is built from 16 residues. V was pared by 3 bases and J by 5 bases, with 14 bases between. Here the CDR3 DNA reads TGTGCCAGCAGTTTTTTCCCGACAGCCGATAATTCACCCCTCCACTTT. Translation: CASSFFPTADNSPLHF.

The rearrangement links TRBV6-4 to TRBJ2-3; no clear D gene. This CDR3 contains 14 residues. V lost 6 bases to trimming and J lost 1 base, with 11 bases between them. The germline V gene encodes CDR1 MRHNA and CDR2 SNTAGT. CDR3 region: CASRDSHGTDTQYF. CDR3 bases: TGTGCCAGCAGGGATAGCCATGGCACAGATACGCAGTATTTT.

The rearrangement joins TRBV6-5 to TRBJ2-1, with 10 bases aligning to TRBD2. The CDR3 has 14 residues. Germline-derived CDR1 and CDR2 are MNHEY and SVGAGI. V trimming: 6 bases; J trimming: 9 bases; junction bases outside the gene matches: 8. CDR3 DNA sequence: TGTGCCAGCAGGGACAGCGGGGGGGCCCTTGAGCAGTTCTTC. As protein: CASRDSGGALEQFF.

This clone was counted only a few times. The V gene is TRBV19, the J gene TRBJ1-5; D uncertain. The germline CDR1 and CDR2 sequences are LNHDA and SQIVND (reference sequence). V lost 6 bases and J lost 8, with 14 bases in between. This CDR3 region has 13 residues. DNA for the CDR3: TGTGCCAGTAGGAAGGTGGCCGAGGAGCCCCAGCATTTT. Protein sequence: CASRKVAEEPQHF. The full variable domain, in which reference TRBV19 and TRBJ1-5 provide the parts outside the CDR3, is DGGITQSPKYLFRKEGQNVTLSCEQNLNHDAMYWYRQDPGQGLRLIYYSQIVNDFQKGDIAEGYSVSREKKESFPLTVTSAQKNPTAFYLCASRKVAEEPQHFGDGTRLSIL.

V gene TRBV6-5 combines with J gene TRBJ1-6; D is perhaps TRBD1 (6 bases). The CDR3 contains 12 residues. Trimming pared 6 bases from V and 7 bases from J, leaving 7 bases between. Per germline, CDR1 MNHEY and CDR2 SVGAGI. CDR3 region: CASSRGNSPLHF. In nucleotides, the CDR3 is TGTGCCAGCAGCAGGGGAAATTCACCCCTCCACTTT.

The chain links TRBV10-2 to TRBJ2-3; no clear D. The germline V gene encodes CDR1 WSHSY and CDR2 SAAADI. The V gene lost 8 bases and the J gene lost 3 bases, with 3 bases spanning the gap. The CDR3 loop spans 10 amino acids. In nucleotides, the CDR3 is TGCGCCAGCCAGACAGATACGCAGTATTTT. Protein product: CASQTDTQYF.

The V call is TRBV10-2, the J call TRBJ1-2; 7 bases line up with TRBD1. J gave up 7 bases and V 0 bases, and 5 bases lay outside the gene matches. This CDR3 is 14 amino acids long. In germline, CDR1 is WSHSY, CDR2 SAAADI. The CDR3: CASSESRQGGGYTF. CDR3 nucleotides: TGCGCCAGCAGTGAGTCGAGACAGGGTGGTGGCTACACCTTC.

The chain uses TRBV7-9 and TRBJ1-1, with 8 bases fitting TRBD1. Germline CDR1 is SEHNR and CDR2 is FQNEAQ (reference sequence). The CDR3 loop spans 15 amino acids. With 8 bases clipped from V and 0 bases from J, the junction kept 8 bases outside the gene matches. The CDR3 loop is CASDQGDRMNTEAFF. The CDR3 DNA follows: TGTGCCAGCGACCAAGGGGACAGGATGAACACTGAAGCTTTCTTT. The entire variable domain, with the rest obtained from reference TRBV7-9 and TRBJ1-1, is as follows: DTGVSQNPRHKITKRGQNVTFRCDPISEHNRLYWYRQTLGQGPEFLTYFQNEAQLEKSRLLSDRFSAERPKGSFSTLEIQRTEQGDSAMYLCASDQGDRMNTEAFFGQGTRLTVV.

This clone turned up a few times. The CDR3 region is CASSLEPTGGYTF. CDR3 DNA: TGTGCCAGCAGCTTAGAGCCAACAGGCGGCTACACCTTC. This chain links TRBV7-9 with TRBJ1-2; D possibly corresponds to TRBD1 (5 bases). Trimming took 1 base from V and 8 from J, leaving 11 bases between them. CDR1 and CDR2 from the germline V gene are SEHNR and FQNEAQ (reference sequence). The CDR3 is 13 residues long.

The CDR3 DNA reads as TGTGCCACCAGCAGAGATCAGCGGGGTGGCGAGCAGTACTTC. This sequence encodes CATSRDQRGGEQYF. The rearrangement joins TRBV15 to TRBJ2-7; TRBD2 matches at 7 bases. From germline, CDR1 is LNHNV and CDR2 YYDKDF (reference sequence). The CDR3 covers 14 residues. The V gene end was trimmed by 0 bases and the J gene end by 6 bases; junction bases not matched to a gene: 5.

J is TRBJ2-7 and V is TRBV5-1; 12 nucleotides agree with TRBD1. The length of the CDR3 is 15 residues. CDR1 SGHRS and CDR2 YFSETQ come from the germline V gene. Trimming took 5 bases from V and 4 from J; bases not matched to a gene: 7. CDR3 DNA: TGCGCCAGCAGGCCGGGACAGGGGGCTCTATACGAGCAGTACTTC. This translates into CASRPGQGALYEQYF.